These T cell receptor beta chains were read from a single sample in a study of Tregs in tolerant kidney transplant recipients. Method: immunoSEQ multiplex PCR; TCRdb's copy keeps in-frame clones and lacks some. The table lists 50,000 to 65,000 clones, around 87% of them singletons, with more than 3% in the top ten. The source was CD4+ T cells from blood (PBMCs), collected 6 months after the transplant. The source of these receptors is a human patient who received a combined kidney and bone marrow transplant. Some T cells may be the graft donor's. CDR3s include the opening cysteine and the closing phenylalanine or tryptophan. Fields, in order: CDR3 length, V gene, J gene, clone size, D gene, CDR3 DNA, CDR3 protein. A D gene is named only where the DNA matches it firmly. For some rows the clone size is stated as once, few or many, or as a class when expanded; others skip it.

16	TRBV4-1	TRBJ2-3	NA	TRBD2	TGCGCCAGCAGCCAAGATGGGCTAGCGGGCACAGATACGCAGTATTTT	CASSQDGLAGTDTQYF
17	TRBV18	TRBJ1-3	NA	NA	TGTGCCAGCTCACCGTCCCAGGGTTTAAGCTCTGGAAACACCATATATTTT	CASSPSQGLSSGNTIYF
15	TRBV4-1	TRBJ1-5	NA	NA	TGCGCCAGCAGCCAAGAACCGGACTGGCGTCAGCCCCAGCATTTT	CASSQEPDWRQPQHF
15	TRBV7-2	TRBJ2-7	NA	TRBD2	TGTGCCAGCAGCTTTTCTAGCGGGGGACCCTACGAGCAGTACTTC	CASSFSSGGPYEQYF
16	TRBV9	TRBJ2-3	NA	TRBD2	TGTGCCAGCAGCGAGACGACTAGCGGGGGAACAGATACGCAGTATTTT	CASSETTSGGTDTQYF
16	TRBV19	TRBJ1-4	few	TRBD1	TGTGCCAGTTGCCGGGACAGAGGCTTAACTAATGAAAAACTGTTTTTT	CASCRDRGLTNEKLFF
17	TRBV2	TRBJ1-6	NA	NA	TGTGCCAGCAGTGCATCCCCCAGGGGCATGTACGATTCACCCCTCCACTTT	CASSASPRGMYDSPLHF
13	TRBV27	TRBJ1-4	few	NA	TGTGCCAGCAGTTTACAGGGCTTAGGAAAACTGTTTTTT	CASSLQGLGKLFF
17	TRBV7-2	TRBJ2-2	NA	TRBD1	TGTGCCAGCAGCTTGGGACAGGGGGCGCCGAACACCGGGGAGCTGTTTTTT	CASSLGQGAPNTGELFF
13	TRBV28	TRBJ2-3	NA	TRBD1	TGTGCCAGCGGGACAGGAGACACAGATACGCAGTATTTT	CASGTGDTDTQYF
14	TRBV19	TRBJ1-5	once	NA	TGTGCCAGTAGTATGGGAGGGGTGGAACAGCCCCAGCATTTT	CASSMGGVEQPQHF
15	TRBV30	TRBJ1-3	once	NA	TGTGCCTGGAGTCCCGGTGAAGGGGCCCTTAACACCATATATTTT	CAWSPGEGALNTIYF
15	TRBV7-9	TRBJ1-1	NA	NA	TGTGCCAGCAGCCAGGAGACGGGGGGCAGGTCTGAAGCTTTCTTT	CASSQETGGRSEAFF
15	TRBV5-1	TRBJ2-2	NA	NA	TGCGCCAGCAGTTGGAGTGGCTCCAACACCGGGGAGCTGTTTTTT	CASSWSGSNTGELFF
12	TRBV29-1	TRBJ2-5	NA	NA	TGCAGCGCTCCTCTGTCCAGGGGTACCCAGTACTTC	CSAPLSRGTQYF
15	TRBV5-1	TRBJ2-1	NA	TRBD2	TGCGCCAGCAGACCTTCTAGCGGTTCCTACAATGAGCAGTTCTTC	CASRPSSGSYNEQFF
15	TRBV7-2	TRBJ1-2	once	TRBD1	TGTGCCAGCAGCTTAAGGGGGGACAGGGGGCTTGGCTACACCTTC	CASSLRGDRGLGYTF
11	TRBV20-1	TRBJ2-5	NA	NA	TGCAGTGCCCCCTTCCAAGAGACCCAGTACTTC	CSAPFQETQYF
13	TRBV19	TRBJ1-2	few	NA	TGTGCCAGGCCGGCAGTGGGCGTCTATGGCTACACCTTC	CARPAVGVYGYTF
14	TRBV7-9	TRBJ1-2	NA	TRBD1	TGTGCCAGCAGCCAACTGATCAGGGGGCAAGGCTACACCTTC	CASSQLIRGQGYTF
15	TRBV19	TRBJ2-4	few	NA	TGTGCCAGTAGTATAGATAGCCAGGGGCAAAACATTCAGTACTTC	CASSIDSQGQNIQYF
14	TRBV5-1	TRBJ2-1	NA	NA	TGCGCCAGCAGCTTGGTGGGGGCTGACGATGAGCAGTTCTTC	CASSLVGADDEQFF
17	TRBV4-2	TRBJ1-5	NA	TRBD1	TGTGCCAGCAGCCAAGGGGGCCTGGGACAGTTTACTCAGCCCCAGCATTTT	CASSQGGLGQFTQPQHF
14	TRBV10-3	TRBJ1-1	NA	NA	TGTGCCATGAACAGGGATTTTCGTTCCACTGAAGCTTTCTTT	CAMNRDFRSTEAFF
16	TRBV7-9	TRBJ2-5	NA	NA	TGTGCCAGCAGCTTAGGGTTAGCGACTACAAAAGAGACCCAGTACTTC	CASSLGLATTKETQYF
16	TRBV11-2	TRBJ1-6	NA	NA	TGTGCCAGCAGCCGTGGCAGGGGTGCTTATAATTCACCCCTCCACTTT	CASSRGRGAYNSPLHF
14	TRBV13	TRBJ2-2	few	NA	TGTGCCAGCAGCTTAGGACAGCTCACCGGGGAGCTGTTTTTT	CASSLGQLTGELFF
14	TRBV27	TRBJ2-7	NA	TRBD1	TGTGCCAGCAGTATTGGGACAGGGTCCTACGAGCAGTACTTC	CASSIGTGSYEQYF
15	TRBV19	TRBJ2-1	NA	TRBD1	TGTGCCAGTAGTATAAAAGGACAGGATTTTGATGAGCAGTTCTTC	CASSIKGQDFDEQFF
12	TRBV2	TRBJ2-3	once	NA	TGTGCCAGCAGGGGGGCGGCAGATACGCAGTATTTT	CASRGAADTQYF
14	TRBV19	TRBJ2-7	NA	NA	TGTGCCAGTAGCACGACGAGGAGCTCCTACGAGCAGTACTTC	CASSTTRSSYEQYF
13	TRBV7-9	TRBJ2-7	NA	TRBD1	TGTGCCAGCCAAAATACAGGGGGTAGCGAGCAGTACTTC	CASQNTGGSEQYF
13	TRBV7-3	TRBJ2-5	NA	NA	TGTGCCAGCAGCCCAGGGCCACAACGGACCCAGTACTTC	CASSPGPQRTQYF
15	TRBV7-2	TRBJ2-7	NA	TRBD1	TGTGCCAGCAGCTTAGCGGGGGACAGCGCCTACGAGCAGTACTTC	CASSLAGDSAYEQYF
13	TRBV7-9	TRBJ2-7	few	NA	TGTGCCAGCAGCCCGCCTTTGGGAGACGAGCAGTACTTC	CASSPPLGDEQYF
15	TRBV19	TRBJ2-2	NA	NA	TGTGCCAGTAGTAACCCGGGAGCGAACACCGGGGAGCTGTTTTTT	CASSNPGANTGELFF
14	TRBV6-4	TRBJ2-1	NA	NA	TGTGCCAGCTCGTCGGAGAGCTCCTACAATGAGCAGTTCTTC	CASSSESSYNEQFF
15	TRBV4-1	TRBJ2-5	NA	TRBD2	TGCGCCAGCAGCCAAGGCGGGAGCTCAGTAGAGACCCAGTACTTC	CASSQGGSSVETQYF
13	TRBV11-2	TRBJ1-1	NA	NA	TGTGCCAGCAGTTTGCATAGTATCACTGAAGCTTTCTTT	CASSLHSITEAFF
16	TRBV19	TRBJ2-7	NA	TRBD1	TGTGCCAGTAGTATAGCTTACGGACAGGGGGCCTACGAGCAGTACTTC	CASSIAYGQGAYEQYF
15	TRBV30	TRBJ2-1	NA	TRBD2	TGTGCCTGGAGTCCCTTAGTAGCGGGAGACAATGAGCAGTTCTTC	CAWSPLVAGDNEQFF
14	TRBV2	TRBJ1-1	NA	TRBD1	TGTGCCAGCAGTTTAACAGGGGGCAACACTGAAGCTTTCTTT	CASSLTGGNTEAFF
16	TRBV7-2	TRBJ2-7	once	NA	TGTGCCAGCAGCTTAGGACAGGTCCCCCAACCCTACGAGCAGTACTTC	CASSLGQVPQPYEQYF
15	TRBV11-3	TRBJ1-4	NA	NA	TGTGCCAGCAGCTTAGAGGGGGCAGCTAATGAAAAACTGTTTTTT	CASSLEGAANEKLFF
16	TRBV28	TRBJ1-6	once	TRBD1	TGTGCCAGCAGTTCGGGACAGGGGGCGCCTGATTCACCCCTCCACTTT	CASSSGQGAPDSPLHF